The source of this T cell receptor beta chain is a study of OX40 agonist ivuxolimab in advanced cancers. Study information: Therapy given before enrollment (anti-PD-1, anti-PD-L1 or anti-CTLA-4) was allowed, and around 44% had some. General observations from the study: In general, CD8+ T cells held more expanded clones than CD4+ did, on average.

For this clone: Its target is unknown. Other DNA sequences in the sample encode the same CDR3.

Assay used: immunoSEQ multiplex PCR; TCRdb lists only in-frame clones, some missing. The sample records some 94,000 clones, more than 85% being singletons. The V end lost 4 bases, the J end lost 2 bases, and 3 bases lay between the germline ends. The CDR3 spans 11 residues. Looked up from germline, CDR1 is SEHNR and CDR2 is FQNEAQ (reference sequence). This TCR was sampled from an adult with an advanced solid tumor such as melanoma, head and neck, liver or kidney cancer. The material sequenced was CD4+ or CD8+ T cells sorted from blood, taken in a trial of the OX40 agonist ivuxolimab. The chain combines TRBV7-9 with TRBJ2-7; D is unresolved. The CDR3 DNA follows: TGTGCCAGCAGCTCCGCCTACGAGCAGTACTTC. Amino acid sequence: CASSSAYEQYF.